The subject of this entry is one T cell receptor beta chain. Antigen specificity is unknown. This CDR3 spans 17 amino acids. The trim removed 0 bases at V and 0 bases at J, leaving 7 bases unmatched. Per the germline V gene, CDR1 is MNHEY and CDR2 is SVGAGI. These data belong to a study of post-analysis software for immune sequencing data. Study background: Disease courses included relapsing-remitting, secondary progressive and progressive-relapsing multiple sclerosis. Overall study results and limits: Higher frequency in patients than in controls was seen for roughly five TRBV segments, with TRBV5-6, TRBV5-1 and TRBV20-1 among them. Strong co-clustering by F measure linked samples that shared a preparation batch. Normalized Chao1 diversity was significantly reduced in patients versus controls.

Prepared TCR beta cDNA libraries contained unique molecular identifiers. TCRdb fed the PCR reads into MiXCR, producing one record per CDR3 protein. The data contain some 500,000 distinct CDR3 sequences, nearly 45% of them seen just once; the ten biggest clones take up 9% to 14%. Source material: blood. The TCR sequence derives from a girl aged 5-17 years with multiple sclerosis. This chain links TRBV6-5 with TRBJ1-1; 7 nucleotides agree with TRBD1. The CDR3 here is CASSYSTRGQMNTEAFF. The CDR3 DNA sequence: TGTGCCAGCAGTTACTCGACGAGGGGACAGATGAACACTGAAGCTTTCTTT.